These 24 T cell receptor beta chains were sequenced from one sample in a study of blood T cell repertoires in COVID-19. Clones were sequenced by immunoSEQ multiplex PCR, and TCRdb holds only the in-frame ones, with some missing. The table records about 360,000 clones, more than 65% of them present only once. Sequencing was done on a sample of peripheral blood. Source of these receptors: a human donor with acute or convalescent COVID-19. The donor label of this sample is uncertain.

This sequence joins TRBV19 and TRBJ2-3, with 15 bases matching TRBD2. The V gene end was trimmed by 4 bases and the J gene end by 3 bases; junction bases not matched to a gene: 8. The CDR3 has 18 residues. Germline V gene lookup returns CDR1 LNHDA and CDR2 SQIVND (reference sequence). In DNA form, the CDR3 reads TGTGCCAGTAGTAACCCGGGACTAGCGGGAGGATGGACAGATACGCAGTATTTT. This translates into CASSNPGLAGGWTDTQYF.

The rearrangement uses TRBV19 and TRBJ2-5; 8 bases line up with TRBD1. J lost 2 bases, V lost 5 bases, and 7 bases had no gene match. Germline assignment: CDR1 LNHDA and CDR2 SQIVND (reference sequence). The CDR3 length is 15 residues. CDR3 nucleotides: TGTGCCAGTAGTTGGAGCTGGACAGGGCAAGAGACCCAGTACTTC. It specifies CASSWSWTGQETQYF. Based on the CDR3 plus reference TRBV19 and TRBJ2-5, the full variable domain is DGGITQSPKYLFRKEGQNVTLSCEQNLNHDAMYWYRQDPGQGLRLIYYSQIVNDFQKGDIAEGYSVSREKKESFPLTVTSAQKNPTAFYLCASSWSWTGQETQYFGPGTRLLVL.

This sequence joins TRBV19 and TRBJ2-1; D possibly corresponds to TRBD2 (5 bases). V shed 4 bases and J shed 7 bases, with 14 bases lying between them. This CDR3 has 14 residues. Germline V gene sequence: CDR1 LNHDA, CDR2 SQIVND (reference sequence). This CDR3 reads CASSKAGSLNEQFF. The CDR3 region has the DNA TGTGCCAGTAGTAAGGCGGGTTCCTTGAATGAGCAGTTCTTC. Filled out from reference TRBV19 and TRBJ2-1, the complete variable domain reads DGGITQSPKYLFRKEGQNVTLSCEQNLNHDAMYWYRQDPGQGLRLIYYSQIVNDFQKGDIAEGYSVSREKKESFPLTVTSAQKNPTAFYLCASSKAGSLNEQFFGPGTRLTVL.

The V and J genes are TRBV3-1 (or the pseudogene TRBV3-2) and TRBJ1-3, with TRBD1 matching over 9 bases. The junction had 6 bases not matched to a gene; V was cut back by 4 bases and J by 5 bases. Germline assignment: CDR1 LGHDT and CDR2 YNNKEL (reference sequence). This CDR3 is 15 amino acids long. For the CDR3, the DNA is TGTGCCAGCAGCCGGACCGGACAGGGGAGAAACACCATATATTTT. Translated: CASSRTGQGRNTIYF.

The chain employs TRBV4-2 and TRBJ1-1; D is uncertain. The CDR3 is 13 amino acids. Trimming left V 4 bases short and J 6 bases short, with 12 bases between. CDR1 and CDR2 from the germline V gene are LGHNA and YNFKEQ. The chain's CDR3 is CASSPQVWSEAFF. The CDR3 DNA reads TGTGCCAGCAGCCCCCAGGTTTGGTCTGAAGCTTTCTTT.

This clone has only one observation. The chain uses TRBV19 and TRBJ1-5, with D hard to call. V lost 3 bases, J lost 6 bases, and 9 bases lay in between. The germline CDR1 and CDR2 sequences are LNHDA and SQIVND (reference sequence). The CDR3 is made up of 13 amino acids. CDR3 sequence reads: CASSMYQAQPQHF. The DNA for the CDR3 is TGTGCCAGTAGTATGTACCAGGCTCAGCCCCAGCATTTT.

This rearrangement joins TRBV7-8 to TRBJ1-6, with 9 bases matching TRBD1. Germline loops: CDR1 SGHVS, CDR2 FQNEAQ. CDR3 length: 14 amino acids. With V trimmed by 5 bases and J by 8 bases, 4 bases remained unmatched. CDR3 nucleotides: TGTGCCAGCAGCATGGGACAGGGCCATTCACCCCTCCACTTT. It specifies CASSMGQGHSPLHF. Together with reference TRBV7-8 and TRBJ1-6, the CDR3 gives the full variable domain: GAGVSQSPRYKVAKRGQDVALRCDPISGHVSLFWYQQALGQGPEFLTYFQNEAQLDKSGLPSDRFFAERPEGSVSTLKIQRTQQEDSAVYLCASSMGQGHSPLHFGNGTRLTVT.

The rearrangement links TRBV18 to TRBJ1-2, with D possibly TRBD1 on 5 matching bases. Germline values: CDR1 KGHSH, CDR2 LQKENI. This CDR3 comprises 15 residues. Between the trimmed V and J ends, which lost 4 bases and 2 bases, there was a span of 14 bases. CDR3 sequence reads: CASSQETATNYGYTF. CDR3 DNA sequence: TGTGCCAGCTCACAGGAGACAGCGACGAACTATGGCTACACCTTC.

This sequence joins TRBV14 and TRBJ2-1, with 8 bases matching TRBD2. Trimming at V came to 2 bases and at J to 6 bases, leaving 6 bases not matched to a gene. From germline, CDR1 is SGHDN and CDR2 FVKESK. CDR3 length equals 15 residues. CDR3 residues: CASSQRGGLGNEQFF. CDR3 in DNA: TGTGCCAGCAGCCAACGGGGGGGCCTCGGCAATGAGCAGTTCTTC.

The chain couples TRBV9 to TRBJ2-2; the match to TRBD1 covers 10 bases. The CDR3 totals 18 residues. Trimming cost V 3 bases and J 5 bases; bases outside gene matches: 13. The germline V gene encodes CDR1 SGDLS and CDR2 YYNGEE. CDR3 region: CASSEGTGVRRATGELFF. The CDR3 DNA follows: TGTGCCAGCAGCGAGGGGACAGGGGTGCGCAGAGCAACCGGGGAGCTGTTTTTT.

This sequence joins TRBV6-5 and TRBJ2-7; 7 nucleotides line up with TRBD1. Per the germline V gene, CDR1 is MNHEY and CDR2 is SVGAGI. After removal of 9 bases from V and 5 bases from J, the junction contained 13 bases not matched to a gene. This CDR3 contains 14 residues. CDR3 loop: CASRDSPPLDEQYF. The DNA of the CDR3 is TGTGCCAGTAGGGACAGCCCACCCCTCGACGAGCAGTACTTC.

The chain has TRBV19 and TRBJ2-3, with D perhaps TRBD1 (5 bases). V lost 0 bases, J lost 8 bases, and 9 bases lay in between. Germline V gene data show CDR1 as LNHDA and CDR2 as SQIVND (reference sequence). The CDR3 runs 13 residues. The DNA for the CDR3 is TGTGCCAGTAGTATAGACAGGGATGGTACGCAGTATTTT. Amino acid sequence: CASSIDRDGTQYF.

The chain recombines TRBV28 with TRBJ2-7, with 7 positions matching TRBD1. Germline V gives CDR1 MDHEN, CDR2 SYDVKM. This CDR3 contains 12 residues. J gave up 5 bases and V 5 bases, and 3 bases lay outside the gene matches. In DNA form, the CDR3 reads TGTGCCAGCAGTGCCCAGGGGGACGAGCAGTACTTC. Translated: CASSAQGDEQYF.

V and J are TRBV20-1 and TRBJ1-1; no definite D call. This CDR3 comprises 11 residues. In germline, CDR1 is DFQATT, CDR2 SNEGSKA (reference sequence). Trimming removed 3 bases from V and 3 bases from J, with 5 bases in between. The CDR3: CSASEHTEAFF. CDR3 nucleotides: TGCAGTGCTAGCGAGCACACTGAAGCTTTCTTT.

CDR3 loop: CASSVSTVPYEQYF. The DNA of the CDR3 is TGTGCCAGCAGTGTTTCCACAGTTCCGTACGAGCAGTACTTC. This chain links TRBV28 with TRBJ2-7; unclear D gene. Germline CDR1 reads MDHEN; CDR2 reads SYDVKM. The CDR3 contains 14 residues. V was clipped by 5 bases and J by 4 bases, with 15 bases between them.

The V call is TRBV7-6, the J call TRBJ1-1, with unresolved D. Germline V gene sequence: CDR1 SGHVS, CDR2 FNYEAQ. Trimming pared 1 base from V and 8 bases from J, leaving 20 bases between. The CDR3 is 16 amino acids. The CDR3 nucleotides read TGTGCCAGCAGCTTAGAGCGGTCGGGTGGGTCACAGGAAGCTTTCTTT. It codes for CASSLERSGGSQEAFF.

The rearrangement joins TRBV28 to TRBJ2-7; 7 bases are a match to TRBD2. CDR1 and CDR2 (germline): MDHEN, SYDVKM. With V trimmed by 5 bases and J by 3 bases, 4 bases remained unmatched. The CDR3 runs to 13 residues. The CDR3 loop is CASSGTGGYEQYF. For the CDR3, the DNA is TGTGCCAGCAGTGGGACGGGAGGCTACGAGCAGTACTTC.

The rearrangement links TRBV29-1 to TRBJ1-2; 7 bases are shared with TRBD1. The trim removed 7 bases at V and 0 bases at J, leaving 5 bases unmatched. The CDR3 has 13 amino acids. In germline, CDR1 is SQVTM, CDR2 ANQGSEA. CDR3 residues: CSARDSSNYGYTF. The CDR3 DNA sequence: TGCAGCGCCCGGGACAGTTCTAACTATGGCTACACCTTC.

This chain joins TRBV30 and TRBJ2-7; D is unclear. Trimming shortened V by 2 bases and J by 6 bases, and 17 bases separated the two germline ends. Per germline, CDR1 GTSNPN and CDR2 SVGIG (reference sequence). The CDR3 is 14 amino acids. Here the CDR3 DNA reads TGTGCCTGGAGTTTCAATAGGAAGACGGGCGAGCAGTACTTC. This encodes CAWSFNRKTGEQYF.

This clone was counted between two and nine times. A much larger clone differs by one base, so this may be a read error. The CDR3: CASSLVRDTEAFF. CDR3 coding DNA: TGTGCCAGCAGTTTAGTGAGGGACACTGAAGCTTTCTTT. This rearrangement joins TRBV12-3 or TRBV12-4 to TRBJ1-1; D is unresolved. Trimming pared 1 base from V and 3 bases from J, leaving 6 bases between. This CDR3 has 13 residues.

The V call is TRBV18, the J call TRBJ2-1; perhaps TRBD1 as D (5 bases). Germline values: CDR1 KGHSH, CDR2 LQKENI. Trimming took off 1 base at V and 7 bases at J, with 20 bases between the two ends. This CDR3 spans 17 amino acids. Written as DNA, the CDR3 is TGTGCCAGCTCACCACGGGTGGGGCAGGGCCCCCCTAATGAGCAGTTCTTC. It codes for CASSPRVGQGPPNEQFF.

This clone has a handful of counts. The gene calls are TRBV4-1 and TRBJ1-6; the D gene is possibly TRBD1 (5 bases). This CDR3 region has 13 residues. Germline assignment: CDR1 MGHRA and CDR2 YSYEKL. Trimming pared 3 bases from V and 7 bases from J, leaving 7 bases between. In DNA form, the CDR3 reads TGCGCCAGCAGCCACAGGGCAAATTCACCCCTCCACTTT. This translates into CASSHRANSPLHF.

The gene calls are TRBV7-9 and TRBJ2-2; 7 positions match TRBD1. From germline, CDR1 is SEHNR and CDR2 FQNEAQ (reference sequence). CDR3 length: 17 amino acids. The junction had 10 bases not matched to a gene; V was cut back by 0 bases and J by 6 bases. CDR3 coding DNA: TGTGCCAGCAGCTTAGCCCAGACAGGGAGTGACCCCGGGGAGCTGTTTTTT. Its protein product is CASSLAQTGSDPGELFF.

The chain uses TRBV5-6 and TRBJ1-6; 9 bases match TRBD1. J lost 7 bases, V lost 4 bases, and 15 bases had no gene match. The CDR3 contains 18 residues. Per germline, CDR1 SGHDT and CDR2 YYEEEE. The CDR3 region is CASSPRTGVPPGNSPLHF. The DNA of the CDR3 is TGTGCCAGCAGCCCCCGGACAGGGGTTCCACCGGGGAATTCACCCCTCCACTTT.